This TCR beta chain was sequenced for a study of blood T cell repertoires in COVID-19. The length of the CDR3 is 14 residues. CDR1 is LNHDA, CDR2 SQIVND, per germline (reference sequence). Comments on this clone: Germline is not matched at one junction end, which may reflect a read error.

Method: immunoSEQ multiplex PCR; TCRdb's copy keeps in-frame clones and lacks some. The table includes some 220,000 clones, around 90% detected once. Specimen: peripheral blood. This clonotype was obtained from a young man with COVID-19, enrolled during active disease. The genes are TRBV19 and TRBJ2-1, with D perhaps matching TRBD2 (6 bases). CDR3: CASSPWDSHNEQFF. CDR3 DNA sequence: TGTGCCAGTAGTCCATGGGACTCCCACAATGAGCAGTTCTTC.